Listed below are T cell receptor beta chains from one sample, sequenced in a study of T cell responses to AZD1222 COVID-19 vaccine. Generated by immunoSEQ multiplex PCR, the TCRdb table keeps only in-frame clones and is missing some. The data show about 100,000 clones, 70% to 90% seen once. Sequencing used peripheral blood, obtained on day 0 of MenACWY control vaccination. The source is an adult in good health. CDR3s include the opening cysteine and the closing phenylalanine or tryptophan. Each record gives: J gene, CDR3 length, V gene, CDR3 protein.

TRBJ2-3 | 16 | TRBV12-5 | CASGPSPGQGGNTQYF
TRBJ1-3 | 14 | TRBV5-4 | CASSLVGAGNTIYF
TRBJ2-5 | 14 | TRBV28 | CASSSTGLGETQYF
TRBJ2-7 | 15 | TRBV28 | CASSPEGGYPYEQYF
TRBJ1-2 | 14 | TRBV28 | CASRTGGRGYGYTF
TRBJ1-2 | 18 | TRBV4-1 | CASSQGYRDRPVSYGYTF
TRBJ2-5 | 16 | TRBV3-1/TRBV3-2 | CASSQGGPAGEETQYF
TRBJ1-5 | 15 | TRBV6-2/TRBV6-3 | CASSFRSGRSQPQHF
TRBJ1-2 | 16 | TRBV19 | CASSIDHPGRNYGYTF
TRBJ2-7 | 14 | TRBV9 | CASSVGGQGNEQYF
TRBJ1-5 | 13 | TRBV29-1 | CSVGPGGKQPQHF
TRBJ1-2 | 15 | TRBV11-2 | CASSLNVPQSYGYTF
TRBJ2-5 | 14 | TRBV19 | CASRGRGGPETQYF
TRBJ1-3 | 16 | TRBV3-1/TRBV3-2 | CASSSPQTGSRNTIYF
TRBJ1-6 | 11 | TRBV2 | CASGKTGSLHF
TRBJ1-1 | 14 | TRBV27 | CASSLTETNTEAFF
TRBJ1-5 | 15 | TRBV19 | CATGRTGFTNQPQHF
TRBJ1-3 | 15 | TRBV28 | CASSLSTGTGNTIYF
TRBJ2-7 | 13 | TRBV3-1/TRBV3-2 | CASSRQGTYEQYF
TRBJ1-2 | 13 | TRBV24-1 | CATSLGQSNGYTF
TRBJ1-5 | 15 | TRBV2 | CASKISGQENQPQHF
TRBJ1-1 | 13 | TRBV28 | CASTLTENTEAFF
TRBJ2-6 | 17 | TRBV18 | CASSPKDRSSGANVLTF
TRBJ2-1 | 14 | TRBV11-2 | CASSLGGTANEQFF
TRBJ1-3 | 17 | TRBV2 | CASSEGPPLYSGNTIYF
TRBJ2-2 | 13 | TRBV19 | CASRTAFTGELFF
TRBJ2-1 | 15 | TRBV19 | CASSIEAGEGNEQFF
TRBJ1-3 | 12 | TRBV12-3/TRBV12-4 | CASSFRENTIYF
TRBJ1-5 | 16 | TRBV18 | CASSQSGATAGQPQHF
TRBJ1-2 | 15 | TRBV4-3 | CASSENTRSRYGYTF
TRBJ2-5 | 15 | TRBV11-2 | CASSLEFGGQETQYF
TRBJ1-5 | 14 | TRBV5-6 | CASSRRGVNQPQHF
TRBJ1-2 | 13 | TRBV28 | CASSPRQVRGYTF
TRBJ2-2 | 15 | TRBV9 | CASSVRPVDTGELFF
TRBJ2-5 | 15 | TRBV5-1 | CASSSSGTGGETQYF
TRBJ1-2 | 12 | TRBV5-6 | CASSSGNYGYTF
TRBJ2-5 | 15 | TRBV7-6 | CASRSPWGYQETQYF
TRBJ2-3 | 14 | TRBV5-5 | CASSPNFSTDTQYF
TRBJ1-1 | 14 | TRBV30 | CAWSVAQVNTEAFF
TRBJ1-1 | 12 | TRBV29-1 | CSVGREGTEAFF